The TCR beta chain under discussion was sequenced for a study of T cells in Graves' hyperthyroidism and ophthalmopathy. The table lists this clonotype with many counts. Its target is unknown. Study-wide points: Blood samples included most of the expanded thyroid clonotypes exceeding 0.001.

Looked up from germline, CDR1 is SEHNR and CDR2 is FQNEAQ (reference sequence). Trimming removed 3 bases from V and 4 bases from J; junction bases left unmatched: 5. The CDR3 has 15 amino acids. Amplification yielded TCR beta CDR3 regions, with RNA transcripts as the source. In the first-round RT-PCR of the TCR CDR3, the HTBI primer set was used. TCRdb re-called the multiplex PCR reads through MiXCR, storing one row per CDR3 protein. The sample yields over 500,000 distinct CDR3 sequences, roughly 17% seen once. The source material was blood. The TCR originated in a woman between 18 and 29 years old with Graves' ophthalmopathy. The V gene is TRBV7-9, the J gene TRBJ2-1, with TRBD1 matching 8 bases. This CDR3 reads CASSLGQDLYNEQFF. DNA for the CDR3: TGTGCCAGCAGCTTGGGACAGGACCTGTACAATGAGCAGTTCTTC.